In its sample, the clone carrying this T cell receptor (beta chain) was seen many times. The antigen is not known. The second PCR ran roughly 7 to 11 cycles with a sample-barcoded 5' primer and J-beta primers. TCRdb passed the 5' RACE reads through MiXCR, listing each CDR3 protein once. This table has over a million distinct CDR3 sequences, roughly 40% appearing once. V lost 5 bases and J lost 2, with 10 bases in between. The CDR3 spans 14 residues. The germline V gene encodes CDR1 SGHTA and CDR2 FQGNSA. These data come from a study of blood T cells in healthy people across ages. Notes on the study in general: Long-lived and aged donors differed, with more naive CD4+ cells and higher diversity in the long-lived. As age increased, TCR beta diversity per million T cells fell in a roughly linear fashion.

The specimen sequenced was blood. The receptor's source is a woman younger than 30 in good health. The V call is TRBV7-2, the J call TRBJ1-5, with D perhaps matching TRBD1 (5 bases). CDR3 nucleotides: TGTGCCAGCAGCGCTGAAGGGGGCAATCAGCCCCAGCATTTT. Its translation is CASSAEGGNQPQHF. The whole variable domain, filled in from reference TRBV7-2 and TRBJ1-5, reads GAGVSQSPSNKVTEKGKDVELRCDPISGHTALYWYRQSLGQGLEFLIYFQGNSAPDKSGLPSDRFSAERTGGSVSTLTIQRTQQEDSAVYLCASSAEGGNQPQHFGDGTRLSIL.